This T cell receptor beta chain stems from a study of T cell responses to AZD1222 COVID-19 vaccine. Study details: Pooling was applied to second doses at about 4 or about 12 weeks.

Here immunoSEQ multiplex PCR was the method, and the copy in TCRdb shows in-frame clones only, minus some. Among about 130,000 clones, around 84% were seen once, and the ten largest hold 9% to 15%. Findings and limits, study-wide: Mostly white British, mostly female donors; authors suggested clonal diversity may be underestimated. Just 5 to 7 AZD1222 recipients tested seropositive at baseline.

The CDR3 runs 14 residues. Deletions cut 0 bases from V and 0 bases from J, with 6 bases between. Germline values: CDR1 SGHNT, CDR2 YENEEA. With respect to this clone: As yet, its antigen is unknown.

This receptor was identified in an adult in good health. The chain links TRBV11-3 to TRBJ2-7, with D possibly matching TRBD2 (6 bases). The source material was peripheral blood, sampled on day 0 of AZD1222 vaccination. This CDR3 is CASSLDGSSYEQYF. CDR3 coding DNA: TGTGCCAGCAGCTTAGACGGGAGCTCCTACGAGCAGTACTTC.